These T cell receptor beta chains were read from a single sample in a study of CD8 T cells in Susac syndrome. TCRdb ran MiXCR on the immunoSEQ multiplex PCR reads and lists one entry per CDR3 protein. Of hundreds of thousands of distinct CDR3 sequences listed, 94% are singletons. The sample consisted of CD4+ T cells from PBMCs. All receptors come from a human donor with Susac syndrome. The CDR3 runs from the conserved cysteine through the conserved F or W. A D gene is named only where the DNA matches it firmly. Clone size is not always given. Where it is, it says once, few, many or a class for expanded clones.

v_call: TRBV18
d_call: -
clone_size: once
j_call: TRBJ1-1
cdr3_aa: CASSPGSGMNTEAFF
cdr3_nt: TGTGCCAGCTCACCGGGGAGTGGCATGAACACTGAAGCTTTCTTT

v_call: TRBV5-1
d_call: TRBD1
clone_size: -
j_call: TRBJ2-7
cdr3_aa: CASSLVTGQGGYEQYF
cdr3_nt: TGCGCCAGCAGCTTGGTAACTGGACAGGGTGGCTACGAGCAGTACTTC

v_call: TRBV30
d_call: -
clone_size: -
j_call: TRBJ1-5
cdr3_aa: CAWRAANSNQPQHF
cdr3_nt: TGTGCCTGGCGGGCGGCCAATAGCAATCAGCCCCAGCATTTT

v_call: TRBV7-2
d_call: TRBD2
clone_size: once
j_call: TRBJ2-4
cdr3_aa: CASSLAGGPAKNIQYF
cdr3_nt: TGTGCCAGCAGCCTCGCGGGGGGGCCCGCCAAAAACATTCAGTACTTC

v_call: TRBV19
d_call: -
clone_size: once
j_call: TRBJ1-2
cdr3_aa: CASSKGQEIDYTF
cdr3_nt: TGTGCCAGTAGTAAGGGGCAGGAGATTGACTACACCTTC

v_call: TRBV28
d_call: TRBD2
clone_size: -
j_call: TRBJ2-3
cdr3_aa: CASSVKRGGADTQYF
cdr3_nt: TGTGCCAGCAGTGTAAAGCGGGGGGGAGCAGATACGCAGTATTTT

v_call: TRBV25-1
d_call: -
clone_size: -
j_call: TRBJ2-7
cdr3_aa: CASSGAGVAEQYF
cdr3_nt: TGTGCCAGCAGTGGGGCAGGGGTGGCCGAGCAGTACTTC

v_call: TRBV19
d_call: -
clone_size: -
j_call: TRBJ1-5
cdr3_aa: CASRSTATLNQPQHF
cdr3_nt: TGTGCCAGTAGATCGACAGCTACTTTAAATCAGCCCCAGCATTTT

v_call: TRBV20-1
d_call: TRBD1
clone_size: -
j_call: TRBJ1-1
cdr3_aa: CSARAYRGVTEAFF
cdr3_nt: TGCAGTGCTAGAGCGTACAGGGGGGTCACTGAAGCTTTCTTT

v_call: TRBV7-2
d_call: -
clone_size: -
j_call: TRBJ1-1
cdr3_aa: CASTPSTDGTEAFF
cdr3_nt: TGTGCCAGCACCCCATCGACAGATGGCACTGAAGCTTTCTTT

v_call: TRBV3-1
d_call: -
clone_size: -
j_call: TRBJ2-1
cdr3_aa: CASSQTTNNEQFF
cdr3_nt: TGTGCCAGCAGCCAAACAACAAACAATGAGCAGTTCTTC

v_call: TRBV5-1
d_call: TRBD1
clone_size: -
j_call: TRBJ2-7
cdr3_aa: CASSRPGQRRDEQYF
cdr3_nt: TGCGCCAGCAGCCGTCCGGGACAGCGAAGGGACGAGCAGTACTTC

v_call: TRBV3-1
d_call: TRBD1
clone_size: -
j_call: TRBJ2-1
cdr3_aa: CASSHQTGNEQFF
cdr3_nt: TGTGCCAGCAGCCACCAGACAGGGAATGAGCAGTTCTTC

v_call: TRBV11-3
d_call: TRBD2
clone_size: -
j_call: TRBJ2-5
cdr3_aa: CASSWGGEETQYF
cdr3_nt: TGTGCCAGCAGCTGGGGGGGGGAAGAGACCCAGTACTTC

v_call: TRBV3-1
d_call: TRBD1
clone_size: -
j_call: TRBJ1-2
cdr3_aa: CASSPQGIHGYTF
cdr3_nt: TGTGCCAGCAGCCCACAGGGGATACATGGCTACACCTTC

v_call: TRBV7-2
d_call: -
clone_size: -
j_call: TRBJ2-1
cdr3_aa: CASSDLSGAVEQFF
cdr3_nt: TGTGCCAGCAGCGATTTGAGCGGCGCGGTGGAGCAGTTCTTC